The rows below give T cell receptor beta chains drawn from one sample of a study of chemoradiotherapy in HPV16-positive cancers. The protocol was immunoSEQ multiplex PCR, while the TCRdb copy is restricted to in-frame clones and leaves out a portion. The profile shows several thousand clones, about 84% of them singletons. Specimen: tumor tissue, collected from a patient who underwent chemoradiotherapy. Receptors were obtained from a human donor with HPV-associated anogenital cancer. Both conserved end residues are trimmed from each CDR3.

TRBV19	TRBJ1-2	ASSIPGDRVYGYT
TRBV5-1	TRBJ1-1	ASSLDVNTEAF
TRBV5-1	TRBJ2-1	ASSLEPGRNEQF
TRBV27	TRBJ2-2	ASSRKDGNTGELF
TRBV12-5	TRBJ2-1	ASGLASGAAGNEQF
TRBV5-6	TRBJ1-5	ASSLGPLGNQPQH
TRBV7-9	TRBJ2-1	ASSAGTGSSYNEQF
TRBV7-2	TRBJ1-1	ASSYNTWNTEAF
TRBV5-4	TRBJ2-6	ASSGGANPGANVLT
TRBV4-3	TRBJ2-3	ASSQEVGGTGADTQY
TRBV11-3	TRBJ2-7	ASSPTSGGYEQY
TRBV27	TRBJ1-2	ATWTGSGYT
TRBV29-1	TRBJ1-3	SVGFGTGGTIY
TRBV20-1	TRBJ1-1	RPKAGTEAF
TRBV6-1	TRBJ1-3	ASSEVFRPQSGNTIY
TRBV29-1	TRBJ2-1	SAAPDYYNEQF
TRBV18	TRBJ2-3	ASSPERVRADTQY
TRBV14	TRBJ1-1	ASSRAGMNTEAF
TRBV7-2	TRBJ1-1	ASSWASGPMNTEAF
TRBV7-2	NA	ASSLGRAGGPSYEQY
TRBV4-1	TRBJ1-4	ASSPYPDSFNEKLF
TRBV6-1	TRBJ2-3	ASSPSTDTQY